These T cell receptor beta chains were read from a single sample in a study of T cell responses to AZD1222 COVID-19 vaccine. TCRdb's copy holds only in-frame clones and misses some; the assay was immunoSEQ multiplex PCR. The sample lists 150,000 to 200,000 clones; 85% to 95% were seen once. Sequenced here: peripheral blood, sampled 28 days after the second dose of the MenACWY control vaccine. The origin of the receptors is an adult who received the MenACWY meningococcal vaccine as a control. Each CDR3 is given with its conserved first and last residue. The order of the fields is CDR3 length, J gene, D gene, V gene, CDR3 protein, CDR3 DNA. A D gene is named only where the DNA matches it firmly.

>16|TRBJ1-5|NA|TRBV5-5
CASNLGLGRSNQPQHF
TGTGCCAGCAATCTTGGACTGGGGCGCAGCAATCAGCCCCAGCATTTT
>14|TRBJ1-1|NA|TRBV21-1
CASSDNRPGTEAFF
TGTGCCAGCAGCGATAACAGGCCTGGTACTGAAGCTTTCTTT
>12|TRBJ1-4|NA|TRBV12-3/TRBV12-4
CATGRGNEKLFF
TGTGCCACCGGCAGGGGTAATGAAAAACTGTTTTTT
>11|TRBJ1-6|NA|TRBV27
CASIRRSPLHF
TGTGCCAGCATCCGAAGGTCACCCCTCCACTTT
>18|TRBJ1-5|NA|TRBV6-2/TRBV6-3
CASSYRRDKPAYNQPQHF
TGTGCCAGCAGTTACAGGAGGGATAAACCGGCCTACAATCAGCCCCAGCATTTT
>16|TRBJ1-2|TRBD1|TRBV7-9
CASSPLGGTGGYGYTF
TGTGCCAGCAGCCCCCTCGGCGGGACAGGGGGCTATGGCTACACCTTC
>15|TRBJ2-3|NA|TRBV7-3
CASSLGFSSTDTQYF
TGTGCCAGCAGCTTAGGCTTTTCTAGCACAGATACGCAGTATTTT
>18|TRBJ2-7|TRBD1|TRBV10-1
CASSESSWAGTGFSEQYF
TGCGCCAGCAGTGAGTCGTCTTGGGCCGGGACAGGGTTTTCCGAGCAGTACTTC
>14|TRBJ2-7|NA|TRBV21-1
CALLKAQGPYEQYF
TGTGCCCTACTAAAGGCACAGGGACCCTACGAGCAGTACTTC
>16|TRBJ2-3|TRBD2|TRBV7-8
CASSLGLAGVSDTQYF
TGTGCCAGCAGCTTGGGACTAGCGGGAGTGTCAGATACGCAGTATTTT